Below are 14 T cell receptor beta chains sequenced from a single sample in a study of T cell responses to AZD1222 COVID-19 vaccine. Repertoires were generated with immunoSEQ multiplex PCR, while TCRdb's copy carries only in-frame clones and drops some. The sample contains 200,000 or so clones, 80% to 95% of which appear only once. The sequenced sample was peripheral blood, obtained on day 0 of AZD1222 vaccination. The source is an adult in good health.

The gene calls are TRBV25-1 and TRBJ1-2; D not certain. Trimming cost V 4 bases and J 0 bases, with 12 bases left between them. In germline, CDR1 is MGHDK, CDR2 SYGVNS. The CDR3 is 15 amino acids. The CDR3 DNA sequence: TGTGCCAGCAGTGCCCCGGGCGGGGCTAACTATGGCTACACCTTC. Protein product: CASSAPGGANYGYTF.

The chain is built from TRBV3-1 (or the pseudogene TRBV3-2) and TRBJ1-1, with D hard to call. The CDR3 contains 13 residues. Germline V gene data show CDR1 as LGHDT and CDR2 as YNNKEL (reference sequence). V was cut by 4 bases and J by 0 bases, with 6 bases left in between. CDR3 sequence: CASSRAMNTEAFF. CDR3 DNA: TGTGCCAGCAGCCGGGCGATGAACACTGAAGCTTTCTTT.

This chain uses TRBV10-3 with TRBJ2-1; 9 nucleotides agree with TRBD1. The CDR3 length is 12 residues. The germline gives CDR1 ENHRY, CDR2 SYGVKD. Trimming cost V 10 bases and J 7 bases; bases outside gene matches: 5. In DNA form, the CDR3 reads TGTGCCACCCTAGACAGGGGGAATGAGCAGTTCTTC. Translated: CATLDRGNEQFF.

As for this clone: Within the sample, other DNA sequences also encode this same CDR3. The chain uses TRBV5-1 and TRBJ2-7; 7 nucleotides line up with TRBD1. CDR3 size: 14 residues. The germline CDR1 and CDR2 sequences are SGHRS and YFSETQ. After removal of 2 bases from V and 1 base from J, the junction contained 3 bases not matched to a gene. CDR3 sequence reads: CASSLGDSSYEQYF. The CDR3 region has the DNA TGCGCCAGCAGCTTAGGGGACAGTTCCTACGAGCAGTACTTC.

The chain uses TRBV5-4 and TRBJ1-1; tentative D call: TRBD1 (6 bases). CDR3 length equals 15 residues. The V gene lost 4 bases and the J gene lost 10 bases, with 23 bases spanning the gap. Germline V CDR1 and CDR2: SGHNT, YYREEE (reference sequence). CDR3 protein: CASSIQGYTGASAFF. The CDR3 DNA reads TGTGCCAGCAGCATCCAGGGCTATACGGGGGCATCAGCTTTCTTT.

The chain uses TRBV6-6 and TRBJ2-7; D remains ambiguous. The germline V and J ends were trimmed by 3 bases and 2 bases, with 5 bases remaining between them. The CDR3 covers 12 residues. Germline CDR1 is MNHNY and CDR2 is SVGAGI (reference sequence). CDR3 DNA: TGTGCCAGCAGTTATGGGCCCTACGAGCAGTACTTC. As protein: CASSYGPYEQYF.

This chain uses TRBV12-5 with TRBJ2-1; 11 bases fit TRBD1. V dropped 4 bases and J dropped 6; count of bases not matched to a gene: 5. This CDR3 is built from 15 residues. Germline V gene lookup returns CDR1 LGHNT and CDR2 FRNRAP. This CDR3 reads CASGWGTGGSNEQFF. DNA for the CDR3: TGTGCTAGTGGTTGGGGGACAGGGGGTAGCAATGAGCAGTTCTTC. Looking up the rest from reference TRBV12-5 and TRBJ2-1 gives the full variable domain: DARVTQTPRHKVTEMGQEVTMRCQPILGHNTVFWYRQTMMQGLELLAYFRNRAPLDDSGMPKDRFSAEMPDATLATLKIQPSEPRDSAVYFCASGWGTGGSNEQFFGPGTRLTVL.

The chain carries TRBV2 and TRBJ2-7, with 9 nucleotides matching TRBD2. V trimming: 6 bases; J trimming: 0 bases; junction bases outside the gene matches: 3. In germline, CDR1 is SNHLY, CDR2 FYNNEI. This CDR3 has 14 amino acids. The DNA for the CDR3 is TGTGCCAGCAGCAGTAGCGGGGGCTCCTACGAGCAGTACTTC. Amino acids: CASSSSGGSYEQYF.

The rearrangement uses TRBV27 and TRBJ2-3, with 16 bases fitting TRBD2. This CDR3 comprises 18 residues. V was clipped by 5 bases and J by 5 bases; unmatched bases: 10. Germline lookup yields CDR1 MNHEY and CDR2 SMNVEV (reference sequence). The DNA for the CDR3 is TGTGCCAGCAGTCTACCGGGACTAGCGGGAGGGCCCAAAGATACGCAGTATTTT. Its protein product is CASSLPGLAGGPKDTQYF.

As DNA, the CDR3 is TGTGCCAGCAGCCGGACTAGCGGGGGGTTCTCCTACAATGAGCAGTTCTTC. Amino acids: CASSRTSGGFSYNEQFF. The chain is built from TRBV7-9 and TRBJ2-1, with 14 bases that match TRBD2. J lost 0 bases, V lost 5 bases, and 3 bases had no gene match. The CDR3 runs 17 residues. The germline V gene has CDR1 SEHNR and CDR2 FQNEAQ (reference sequence).

The rearrangement links TRBV3-1 (or the pseudogene TRBV3-2) to TRBJ1-4; 7 positions agree with TRBD1. With V trimmed by 0 bases and J by 10 bases, 11 bases remained unmatched. This CDR3 contains 16 residues. In germline, CDR1 is LGHDT, CDR2 YNNKEL (reference sequence). In nucleotides, the CDR3 is TGTGCCAGCAGCCAAGAGGGACATTTAGGGGGCGGAAAACTGTTTTTT. Protein product: CASSQEGHLGGGKLFF.

The chain employs TRBV18 and TRBJ2-7; D is tentatively TRBD1 or TRBD2 (5 bases each). The CDR3 loop spans 13 amino acids. The germline CDR1 and CDR2 sequences are KGHSH and LQKENI. V was shortened by 3 bases and J by 2 bases, with 8 bases between the two germline ends. CDR3 DNA: TGTGCCAGCTCACCGAGGGGAACCTACGAGCAGTACTTC. This translates into CASSPRGTYEQYF.

This clone is a singleton in its sample. This rearrangement joins TRBV11-1 to TRBJ1-1, with D perhaps TRBD1 (5 bases). V lost 4 bases, J lost 1 base, and 16 bases lay in between. In germline, CDR1 is SGHAT, CDR2 FQDESV (reference sequence). CDR3 length: 16 amino acids. The CDR3 sequence is CASSSSRQGGNTEAFF. DNA for the CDR3: TGTGCCAGCAGCTCGAGCCGGCAGGGAGGGAACACTGAAGCTTTCTTT.

This rearrangement joins TRBV27 to TRBJ1-4; D not resolved. With 8 bases removed from V and 7 bases from J, the gap between germline ends came to 17 bases. CDR1 MNHEY and CDR2 SMNVEV come from the germline V gene (reference sequence). The CDR3 extends over 14 amino acids. The CDR3 region is CASRDDKGGEKLFF. The CDR3 nucleotides read TGTGCCAGCCGTGACGATAAGGGCGGTGAAAAACTGTTTTTT.